This TCR beta chain was observed in a study of blood T cell repertoires in COVID-19. Study overall: Acute and convalescent COVID-19 samples came from the United States, Italy and Spain. PBMCs, B-cell-depleted T cells, or T cells were the source of the cDNA or gDNA that made up the material.

The CDR3 is made up of 13 amino acids. Germline values: CDR1 MNHNY, CDR2 SVGAGI (reference sequence). V shed 6 bases, J shed 5 bases, and the junction held 4 bases outside the gene matches. Under the authors' procedure: Cell counts per sample came from amplifying reference gene primers. Sequenced by immunoSEQ multiplex PCR; TCRdb stores in-frame clones only, minus some. D and trimming come from the DNA, and the V and J calls and clone size come from that table. The sample has a few hundred thousand clones, about nine tenths seen once. This receptor was obtained from a woman aged 55-69 years with acute or convalescent COVID-19. This rearrangement joins TRBV6-6 to TRBJ1-5; 7 bases agree with TRBD1. Sequences were obtained from peripheral blood. The CDR3: CASRPTGDQPQHF. CDR3 nucleotides: TGTGCCAGCAGACCAACAGGGGATCAGCCCCAGCATTTT.